This T cell receptor beta chain is drawn from a study of CD8+ T cells in alopecia areata. Overall study results and limits: Higher clonality was seen in lesional scalp than in normal scalp, especially in alopecia totalis/universalis.

Details on this clone: Its antigen is unknown.

Obtained from alopecia areata patients were lesional scalp punch biopsies along with peripheral blood. V was clipped by 6 bases and J by 4 bases, with 13 bases between them. Germline values: CDR1 MGHDK, CDR2 SYGVNS. There are 14 residues in the CDR3. RNA was extracted and reverse transcribed into cDNA as the sequencing template. The assay was immunoSEQ multiplex PCR, and TCRdb's table has in-frame clones only and misses some. Here the sample spans 30,000 to 40,000 clones, approximately 80% being singletons. The rearrangement uses TRBV25-1 and TRBJ2-4, with D perhaps being TRBD1 or TRBD2 (6 bases each). The sequencing input was NKG2D-low CD8+ T cells sorted from blood. The TCR was taken from a human donor with alopecia areata. The CDR3 is CASRNEGGKNIQYF. CDR3 nucleotides: TGTGCCAGCAGGAACGAAGGGGGGAAAAACATTCAGTACTTC.